This T cell receptor (beta chain) emerged from a study of cytomegalovirus exposure and HLA in healthy donors. The PCR had 60 Vbeta and 13 Jbeta primers. Sequenced by immunoSEQ multiplex PCR; TCRdb stores in-frame clones only, minus some. The sample carries approximately 27,000 clones, around 70% recorded once. Germline CDR1 is MGHDK and CDR2 is SYGVNS. The CDR3 consists of 14 residues. V shed 6 bases and J shed 5 bases, with 16 bases lying between them. This TCR was recovered from a woman between 45 and 60 years old in good health and CMV-seronegative. Sequencing was done on a sample of PBMCs. The chain recombines TRBV25-1 with TRBJ1-1, with no clear D. The CDR3 bases are TGTGCCAGCAGCCGGGATTTAGGGAAAACTGAAGCTTTCTTT. It yields the protein CASSRDLGKTEAFF.